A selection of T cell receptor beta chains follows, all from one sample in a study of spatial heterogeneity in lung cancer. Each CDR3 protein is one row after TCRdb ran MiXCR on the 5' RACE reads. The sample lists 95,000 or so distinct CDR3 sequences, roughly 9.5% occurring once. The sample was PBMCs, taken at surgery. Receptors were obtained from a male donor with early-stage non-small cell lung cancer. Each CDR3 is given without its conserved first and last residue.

SARDPDRVARYT	TRBV20-1	TRBJ1-2
ASSLIPQKPQH	TRBV5-1	TRBJ1-5
ASSPLVAGTDTQY	TRBV6-2/TRBV6-3	TRBJ2-3
AIKGTGYNQPQH	TRBV10-3	TRBJ1-5
SAISNEQY	TRBV20-1	TRBJ2-7
ASSSQNVRGPEAF	TRBV5-4	TRBJ1-1
ASTPGREQF	TRBV19	TRBJ2-1
ASSLPAMQETQY	TRBV5-1	TRBJ2-5
ASSYGLAGNGELF	TRBV7-9	TRBJ2-2
ASSQSRRGSIPDTQY	TRBV16	TRBJ2-3
ASSLLTGGTDTQY	TRBV28	TRBJ2-3
SARQGYEQF	TRBV29-1	TRBJ2-1
ASKGEVGNHRYEQY	TRBV2	TRBJ2-7
ASSRGQSERELF	TRBV11-1	TRBJ2-2
ASSLPGLQSAF	TRBV7-9	TRBJ1-1
SVEGTGPSKAF	TRBV29-1	TRBJ1-1
ASSPGQSQETQY	TRBV5-1	TRBJ2-5
ASSLQY	TRBV27	TRBJ2-7
SGAMGQGADTQY	TRBV29-1	TRBJ2-3
ASRRRDSHQPQH	TRBV28	TRBJ1-5
ATLHNSYEQY	TRBV24-1	TRBJ2-7
ASSPGQVGEKLF	TRBV5-4	TRBJ1-4
AISESLAGSYEQY	TRBV10-3	TRBJ2-7
ASSLQGDPNQPQH	TRBV5-1	TRBJ1-5
ASSRRHRDYGYT	TRBV9	TRBJ1-2
ASSGDSSYEQY	TRBV5-1	TRBJ2-7
ASSELGLSSYEQY	TRBV6-1	TRBJ2-7